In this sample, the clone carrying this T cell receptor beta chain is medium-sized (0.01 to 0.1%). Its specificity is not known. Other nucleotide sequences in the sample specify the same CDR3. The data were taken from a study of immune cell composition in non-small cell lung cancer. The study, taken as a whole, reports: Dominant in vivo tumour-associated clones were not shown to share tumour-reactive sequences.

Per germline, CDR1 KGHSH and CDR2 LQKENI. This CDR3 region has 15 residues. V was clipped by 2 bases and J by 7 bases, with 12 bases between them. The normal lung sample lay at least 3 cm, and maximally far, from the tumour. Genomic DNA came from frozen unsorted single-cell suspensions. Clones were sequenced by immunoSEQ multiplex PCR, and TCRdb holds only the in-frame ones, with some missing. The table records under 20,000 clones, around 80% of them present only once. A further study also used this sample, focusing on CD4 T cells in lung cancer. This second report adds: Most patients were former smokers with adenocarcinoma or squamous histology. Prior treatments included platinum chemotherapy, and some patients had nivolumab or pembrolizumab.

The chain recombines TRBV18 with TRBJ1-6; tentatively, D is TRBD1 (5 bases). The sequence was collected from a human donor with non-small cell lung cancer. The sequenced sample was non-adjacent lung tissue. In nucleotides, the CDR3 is TGTGCCAGCTCACCATCCGGGGCCTTAAATTCACCCCTCCACTTT. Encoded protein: CASSPSGALNSPLHF.